One and the same sample provided the 20 T cell receptor beta chains below, sequenced in a study of pediatric ulcerative colitis. Sequencing was performed with immunoSEQ multiplex PCR; in TCRdb, only in-frame clones are kept and a portion is missing. The sample has 55,000 to 75,000 clones, roughly nine tenths seen once; the top ten hold around 3%. What was sequenced was blood. The receptors come from a boy younger than 18 with severe ulcerative colitis.

V gene TRBV2 combines with J gene TRBJ2-3, with 7 bases identical to TRBD2. V was pared by 4 bases and J by 2 bases, with 9 bases of the junction left unmatched. The CDR3 runs to 16 residues. CDR1 SNHLY and CDR2 FYNNEI come from the germline V gene. The CDR3 DNA is TGTGCCAGCAGTGGGGGGGAACGGGAGGTCACAGATACGCAGTATTTT. Its translation is CASSGGEREVTDTQYF.

The chain employs TRBV6-1 and TRBJ2-2; 14 bases are shared with TRBD2. The CDR3 is made up of 15 amino acids. Trimming removed 6 bases from V and 6 bases from J; junction bases left unmatched: 3. Germline-derived CDR1 and CDR2 are MNHNS and SASEGT. CDR3 loop: CASRPGLAGAGELFF. The CDR3 DNA reads as TGTGCCAGCAGGCCGGGACTAGCGGGAGCCGGGGAGCTGTTTTTT.

This CDR3 reads CASSQLRYGDEQFF. CDR3 coding DNA: TGCGCCAGCAGCCAACTGAGGTACGGCGATGAGCAGTTCTTC. The V and J genes are TRBV4-1 and TRBJ2-1; D call uncertain. Between the trimmed V and J ends, which lost 2 bases and 8 bases, there was a span of 13 bases. The germline V gene encodes CDR1 MGHRA and CDR2 YSYEKL. The CDR3 extends over 14 amino acids.

The chain has TRBV5-1 and TRBJ1-3; the match to TRBD1 covers 8 bases. Germline values: CDR1 SGHRS, CDR2 YFSETQ. The CDR3 is 15 amino acids. Unmatched junction bases numbered 6, after V lost 3 bases and J lost 4 bases. The DNA for the CDR3 is TGCGCCAGCAGCTCAGACAGGGGCTCCGGAAACACCATATATTTT. Amino acids: CASSSDRGSGNTIYF.

V usage is TRBV7-9 and J usage is TRBJ2-1; D gene uncertain. Trimming took off 1 base at V and 8 bases at J, with 6 bases between the two ends. Germline values: CDR1 SEHNR, CDR2 FQNEAQ (reference sequence). The CDR3 length is 12 residues. CDR3 DNA sequence: TGTGCCAGCAGCTTAGTGCTCTATGAGCAGTTCTTC. This codes for CASSLVLYEQFF.

The rearrangement joins TRBV16 to TRBJ2-7, with 7 nucleotides matching TRBD1. The CDR3 runs to 13 residues. V was pared by 4 bases and J by 2 bases, with 2 bases of the junction left unmatched. Germline values: CDR1 KGHSY, CDR2 FQNENV. CDR3 DNA: TGTGCCAGCAGCCGACAGGGAACCTACGAGCAGTACTTC. It is translated as CASSRQGTYEQYF.

The chain employs TRBV5-6 and TRBJ2-3; TRBD1 matches 7 bases. The CDR3 is 16 amino acids. V lost 4 bases, J lost 3 bases, and 11 bases stayed unmatched. CDR1 is SGHDT, CDR2 YYEEEE, per germline. The CDR3 DNA reads TGTGCCAGCAGCAAAGGACAGGTGGAGAAGACAGATACGCAGTATTTT. Encoded protein: CASSKGQVEKTDTQYF. The full variable domain, with the rest looked up from reference TRBV5-6 and TRBJ2-3, is DAGVTQSPTHLIKTRGQQVTLRCSPKSGHDTVSWYQQALGQGPQFIFQYYEEEERQRGNFPDRFSGHQFPNYSSELNVNALLLGDSALYLCASSKGQVEKTDTQYFGPGTRLTVL.

J is TRBJ1-3 and V is TRBV27, with D unclear. This CDR3 region has 13 residues. CDR1 and CDR2 (germline): MNHEY, SMNVEV (reference sequence). The V gene lost 8 bases and the J gene lost 2 bases, with 10 bases spanning the gap. The CDR3 is CASQATAGNTIYF. The CDR3 bases are TGTGCCAGCCAGGCCACAGCTGGAAACACCATATATTTT.

The rearrangement uses TRBV5-6 and TRBJ2-7; D is unclear. The V end lost 4 bases, the J end lost 2 bases, and 16 bases lay between the germline ends. From germline, CDR1 is SGHDT and CDR2 YYEEEE. CDR3 size: 15 residues. The DNA for the CDR3 is TGTGCCAGCAGCCGAAGGTCCCTAGGGCCCTACGAGCAGTACTTC. This translates into CASSRRSLGPYEQYF. Complete variable domain (other parts from reference TRBV5-6 and TRBJ2-7): DAGVTQSPTHLIKTRGQQVTLRCSPKSGHDTVSWYQQALGQGPQFIFQYYEEEERQRGNFPDRFSGHQFPNYSSELNVNALLLGDSALYLCASSRRSLGPYEQYFGPGTRLTVT.

This chain links TRBV27 with TRBJ2-1, with unresolved D. The V gene lost 7 bases and the J gene lost 4 bases, with 5 bases spanning the gap. Germline assignment: CDR1 MNHEY and CDR2 SMNVEV (reference sequence). This CDR3 spans 11 amino acids. The CDR3 here is CASTGYNEQFF. The CDR3 DNA follows: TGTGCCAGCACGGGTTACAATGAGCAGTTCTTC.

J is TRBJ1-3 and V is TRBV10-2; D remains unclear. This CDR3 comprises 19 residues. Germline V gene data show CDR1 as WSHSY and CDR2 as SAAADI. V lost 0 bases and J lost 0, with 18 bases in between. The DNA for the CDR3 is TGCGCCAGCAGTGAGTCCCCCTTGGGCCGGCTAAGCTCTGGAAACACCATATATTTT. It specifies CASSESPLGRLSSGNTIYF.

This sequence joins TRBV6-5 and TRBJ2-1; no clear D gene. The germline V and J ends were trimmed by 2 bases and 10 bases, with 9 bases remaining between them. CDR1 MNHEY and CDR2 SVGAGI come from the germline V gene. CDR3 length: 12 amino acids. The CDR3 loop reads CASSYGNGEQFF. The CDR3 nucleotides read TGTGCCAGCAGTTACGGAAACGGGGAGCAGTTCTTC.

The J gene is TRBJ2-1, the V gene TRBV5-1, with TRBD2 matching 10 bases. Losses at the gene ends were 2 bases for V and 10 bases for J; bases not matched to a gene: 15. Germline CDR1 SGHRS, CDR2 YFSETQ. The CDR3 has 17 residues. CDR3 region: CASSLQTGLAGVGEQFF. CDR3 nucleotides: TGCGCCAGCAGCTTACAAACCGGGCTAGCGGGAGTGGGGGAGCAGTTCTTC. The full variable domain, in which reference TRBV5-1 and TRBJ2-1 provide the parts outside the CDR3, is KAGVTQTPRYLIKTRGQQVTLSCSPISGHRSVSWYQQTPGQGLQFLFEYFSETQRNKGNFPGRFSGRQFSNSRSEMNVSTLELGDSALYLCASSLQTGLAGVGEQFFGPGTRLTVL.

The chain is built from TRBV18 and TRBJ2-5, with D perhaps being TRBD1 or TRBD2 (5 bases each). CDR3 length equals 15 residues. Germline values: CDR1 KGHSH, CDR2 LQKENI. Trimming cost V 4 bases and J 5 bases, with 17 bases left between them. CDR3 nucleotide sequence: TGTGCCAGCTCACAAAATACGGGGCTAGGGGAGACCCAGTACTTC. Translating gives CASSQNTGLGETQYF.

The CDR3, as DNA: TGTGCCAGCAGTGAAGGACAAGAGACCCAGTACTTC. Translated, it gives CASSEGQETQYF. The rearrangement uses TRBV2 and TRBJ2-5; unclear D gene. V dropped 1 base and J dropped 2 bases, with 2 bases sitting between them. The germline V gene encodes CDR1 SNHLY and CDR2 FYNNEI. This CDR3 has 12 residues.

CDR3 in amino acids: CASSSLAGGDYEQYF. For the CDR3, the DNA is TGTGCCAGCAGCTCACTAGCGGGAGGGGACTACGAGCAGTACTTC. The rearrangement joins TRBV7-2 to TRBJ2-7, with 13 bases aligning to TRBD2. The V gene end was trimmed by 4 bases and the J gene end by 3 bases; junction bases not matched to a gene: 3. Germline values: CDR1 SGHTA, CDR2 FQGNSA. The CDR3 covers 15 residues.

The genes are TRBV2 and TRBJ1-5; 10 bases line up with TRBD1. CDR1 and CDR2 (germline): SNHLY, FYNNEI. The CDR3 has 13 residues. Trimming took 4 bases from V and 8 from J; bases not matched to a gene: 2. Here the CDR3 DNA reads TGTGCCAGCAGTGTGGGACAGGGGAAGCCCCAGCATTTT. It yields the protein CASSVGQGKPQHF.

The V call is TRBV4-2, the J call TRBJ2-2; maybe TRBD1 (5 bases). Germline CDR1 LGHNA, CDR2 YNFKEQ. Trimming cost V 0 bases and J 6 bases, with 17 bases left between them. CDR3 length: 17 amino acids. For the CDR3, the DNA is TGTGCCAGCAGCCAAGAGACAGTCCCTTGGATGGCCGGGGAGCTGTTTTTT. Its translation is CASSQETVPWMAGELFF.

J is TRBJ2-7 and V is TRBV5-1; a possible D gene is TRBD2 (6 bases). The germline gives CDR1 SGHRS, CDR2 YFSETQ. The V end lost 0 bases, the J end lost 3 bases, and 16 bases lay between the germline ends. The CDR3 spans 16 residues. CDR3 DNA: TGCGCCAGCAGCTTGGAGGGAGGCTTCGATGTCTACGAGCAGTACTTC. Amino acids: CASSLEGGFDVYEQYF.

The chain carries TRBV4-3 and TRBJ1-6; the D is unclear. Germline V gene lookup returns CDR1 LGHNA and CDR2 YSLEER. V dropped 1 base and J dropped 0 bases, with 4 bases sitting between them. This CDR3 has 15 residues. The CDR3 spells CASSQAPSYNSPLHF. DNA of the CDR3: TGCGCCAGCAGCCAAGCCCCCTCCTATAATTCACCCCTCCACTTT.